This is a list of T cell receptor beta chains from one sample in a study of blood T cell repertoires in COVID-19. Repertoires were generated with immunoSEQ multiplex PCR, while TCRdb's copy carries only in-frame clones and drops some. The repertoire has 150,000 to 200,000 clones, approximately 83% of them found once; the top ten carry 10% to 15%. Sequences were obtained from PBMCs or T cells enriched from blood (not recorded which). Receptor source: a woman aged 55-70 years who had recovered from COVID-19. CDR3s include the opening cysteine and the closing phenylalanine or tryptophan. Fields, in order: J gene, V gene, D gene, clone size, CDR3 protein, CDR3 DNA. D genes are given only for firm matches. Expanded clones are given a class, and other clones once, few, many or no size at all.

TRBJ2-1	TRBV19	TRBD2	NA	CASSLEKGGGALDEQFF	TGTGCCAGTAGTCTAGAAAAGGGCGGGGGGGCCTTAGATGAGCAGTTCTTC
TRBJ1-1	TRBV7-2	NA	NA	CASSLGAGMNTEAFF	TGTGCCAGCAGCTTAGGAGCAGGCATGAACACTGAAGCTTTCTTT
TRBJ2-1	TRBV9	TRBD2	NA	CASSPPGSGRNEQFF	TGTGCCAGCAGCCCCCCGGGCAGCGGGAGGAATGAGCAGTTCTTC
TRBJ2-7	TRBV2	TRBD1	NA	CASSGQGVPYEQYF	TGTGCCAGCAGTGGACAGGGGGTCCCCTACGAGCAGTACTTC
TRBJ2-5	TRBV6-5	NA	NA	CASRVSGEQETQYF	TGTGCCAGCAGAGTTAGCGGAGAACAAGAGACCCAGTACTTC
TRBJ1-6	TRBV5-1	TRBD1	few	CASSLQGVGSPLHF	TGCGCCAGCAGCTTGCAGGGGGTTGGTTCACCCCTCCACTTT
TRBJ2-2	TRBV30	TRBD1	NA	CAWRPTGATGELFF	TGTGCCTGGAGGCCGACAGGGGCCACCGGGGAGCTGTTTTTT
TRBJ1-2	TRBV6-5	TRBD1	few	CASRGPGQGNYGYTF	TGTGCCAGCAGGGGACCGGGACAGGGCAACTATGGCTACACCTTC
TRBJ2-4	TRBV11-2	TRBD1	NA	CASSPRQGIAKNIQYF	TGTGCCAGCAGCCCCCGACAGGGGATAGCCAAAAACATTCAGTACTTC
TRBJ1-2	TRBV5-1	TRBD1	NA	CASSLGPGTGIWDGYTF	TGCGCCAGCAGCTTGGGCCCCGGGACAGGGATATGGGATGGCTACACCTTC
TRBJ1-2	TRBV1	NA	once	CTSSQVLREGEDGYTF	TGCACCAGCAGCCAAGTACTGAGAGAAGGGGAGGATGGCTACACCTTC
TRBJ1-4	TRBV7-9	NA	NA	CASSFTSGLNEKLFF	TGTGCCAGCAGCTTCACCTCGGGACTCAATGAAAAACTGTTTTTT
TRBJ1-5	TRBV15	NA	NA	CATSTTGQYSNQPQHF	TGTGCCACCAGCACCACAGGACAGTATAGCAATCAGCCCCAGCATTTT
TRBJ2-7	TRBV3-1/TRBV3-2	TRBD2	once	CASSQGSGGAYEQYF	TGTGCCAGCAGCCAAGGTTCGGGGGGAGCCTACGAGCAGTACTTC
TRBJ2-7	TRBV6-5	TRBD2	NA	CASSWTSGPYEQYF	TGTGCCAGCAGTTGGACTAGCGGCCCCTACGAGCAGTACTTC
TRBJ2-7	TRBV20-1	NA	once	CSASALSYEQYF	TGCAGTGCTAGTGCTCTATCCTACGAGCAGTACTTC
TRBJ2-3	TRBV30	TRBD2	NA	CAWKAAGGLTDTQYF	TGTGCCTGGAAGGCGGCGGGGGGCTTAACAGATACGCAGTATTTT
TRBJ1-6	TRBV2	NA	few	CASREERDSPLHF	TGTGCCAGCAGAGAGGAGAGGGATTCACCCCTCCACTTT
TRBJ1-4	TRBV5-1	TRBD1	once	CASSEQGATNEKLFF	TGCGCCAGCAGCGAACAGGGGGCAACTAATGAAAAACTGTTTTTT
TRBJ1-6	TRBV2	NA	NA	CASSAQPGQNSPLHF	TGTGCCAGCAGTGCCCAGCCGGGACAAAATTCACCCCTCCACTTT
TRBJ1-5	TRBV2	NA	many	CASSAEQGHQPQHF	TGTGCCAGCAGTGCCGAACAGGGTCATCAGCCCCAGCATTTT
TRBJ2-2	TRBV7-3	NA	NA	CASSLSPRTGGNTGELFF	TGTGCCAGCAGCTTAAGCCCTAGGACCGGGGGTAACACCGGGGAGCTGTTTTTT
TRBJ1-6	TRBV7-3	TRBD1	NA	CASSLSNRGTNSPLHF	TGTGCCAGCAGCTTAAGTAACAGGGGAACAAATTCACCCCTCCACTTT
TRBJ1-4	TRBV10-2	NA	NA	CASSEQGSTNEKLFF	TGCGCCAGCAGTGAGCAGGGTTCAACTAATGAAAAACTGTTTTTT
TRBJ2-7	TRBV11-3	TRBD2	NA	CASSLGGTRVTEQYF	TGTGCCAGCAGCTTAGGTGGGACTAGAGTGACCGAGCAGTACTTC
TRBJ2-3	TRBV15	NA	NA	CATSEDSNTQYF	TGTGCCACCAGCGAGGACTCAAATACGCAGTATTTT
TRBJ2-1	TRBV5-1	TRBD2	NA	CASSLNLAGFNEQFF	TGCGCCAGCAGCTTAAATCTAGCGGGATTCAATGAGCAGTTCTTC
TRBJ2-1	TRBV30	NA	NA	CALYSRGSYNEQFF	TGTGCCTTATACTCCCGAGGATCCTACAATGAGCAGTTCTTC
TRBJ1-2	TRBV7-2	TRBD1	NA	CASSLGQGRYGYTF	TGTGCCAGCAGCTTAGGACAGGGGAGATATGGCTACACCTTC
TRBJ1-6	TRBV5-1	TRBD1	NA	CASSLRQGANSPLHF	TGCGCCAGCAGCTTGAGACAGGGGGCCAATTCACCCCTCCACTTT
TRBJ2-2	TRBV7-9	NA	NA	CASSIIMGARTGELFF	TGTGCCAGCAGCATTATTATGGGGGCAAGGACCGGGGAGCTGTTTTTT
TRBJ2-2	TRBV7-3	TRBD1	NA	CASSPHLRTGGRAGELFF	TGTGCCAGCAGCCCCCACCTGAGGACAGGGGGACGCGCCGGGGAGCTGTTTTTT
TRBJ2-2	TRBV5-1	NA	NA	CASRGAAGELFF	TGCGCCAGCAGGGGGGCGGCCGGGGAGCTGTTTTTT
TRBJ1-1	TRBV18	NA	NA	CASSPSLRDTEAFF	TGTGCCAGCTCACCATCCCTTCGGGACACTGAAGCTTTCTTT
TRBJ2-1	TRBV11-2	TRBD2	NA	CASSLGPGGPEQFF	TGTGCCAGCAGCTTAGGTCCGGGGGGGCCTGAGCAGTTCTTC
TRBJ1-3	TRBV28	NA	NA	CASSLVQPGTPGNTIYF	TGTGCCAGCAGTTTAGTACAACCCGGGACACCCGGAAACACCATATATTTT
TRBJ1-5	TRBV2	TRBD1	NA	CASSEGQGAQPQHF	TGTGCCAGCAGTGAGGGACAGGGTGCTCAGCCCCAGCATTTT
TRBJ1-4	TRBV7-8	NA	NA	CASSFLGQEKLFF	TGTGCCAGCAGCTTCCTGGGGCAGGAAAAACTGTTTTTT
TRBJ1-1	TRBV5-1	TRBD1	NA	CASSRQGEGTEAFF	TGCGCCAGCAGCAGACAGGGTGAGGGAACTGAAGCTTTCTTT
TRBJ2-2	TRBV6-5	TRBD1	NA	CATGTELNTGELFF	TGTGCCACCGGGACAGAGCTAAACACCGGGGAGCTGTTTTTT
TRBJ2-2	TRBV27	NA	NA	CATTPRGWTGELFF	TGTGCCACCACCCCGCGGGGTTGGACCGGGGAGCTGTTTTTT
TRBJ2-1	TRBV7-6	TRBD2	NA	CASSLFPPIGLAGSAEQFF	TGTGCCAGCAGCTTATTCCCGCCGATCGGACTAGCGGGATCGGCTGAGCAGTTCTTC
TRBJ1-6	TRBV10-3	NA	NA	CASRGQADSPLHF	TGTGCCTCCAGGGGCCAGGCCGATTCACCCCTCCACTTT
TRBJ2-3	TRBV10-2	TRBD2	NA	CASSTSLGGADTQYF	TGCGCCAGCAGTACTAGCCTGGGAGGGGCAGATACGCAGTATTTT
TRBJ1-3	TRBV5-6	NA	NA	CASNPRGDGNTIYF	TGTGCCAGCAACCCGAGAGGAGATGGGAACACCATATATTTT
TRBJ1-5	TRBV7-2	NA	NA	CASSPGHSNQPQHF	TGTGCCAGCAGTCCTGGACATAGCAATCAGCCCCAGCATTTT
TRBJ2-1	TRBV7-2	TRBD2	NA	CASSLGGSGRPSYNEQFF	TGTGCCAGCAGCTTAGGAGGTAGCGGGAGGCCCTCCTACAATGAGCAGTTCTTC
TRBJ2-3	TRBV3-1/TRBV3-2	NA	NA	CASSYRGHNADTQYF	TGTGCCAGCAGCTATAGAGGCCATAATGCAGATACGCAGTATTTT
TRBJ1-3	TRBV10-3	NA	once	CAISEGGQTSGNTIYF	TGTGCCATCAGTGAGGGCGGACAGACCTCTGGAAACACCATATATTTT
TRBJ1-2	TRBV28	NA	NA	CASSFQGTTGYGYTF	TGTGCCAGCAGTTTCCAGGGGACTACCGGCTATGGCTACACCTTC
TRBJ2-1	TRBV19	TRBD1	NA	CASSARTGGRDEQFF	TGTGCCAGTAGTGCACGGACAGGGGGCCGGGATGAGCAGTTCTTC
TRBJ2-1	TRBV7-9	NA	few	CASSLGAGGRNEQFF	TGTGCCAGCAGCTTAGGGGCCGGGGGGCGGAATGAGCAGTTCTTC
TRBJ2-6	TRBV6-4	TRBD2	NA	CASSVTSGIFGANVLTF	TGTGCCAGCAGTGTGACTAGCGGGATCTTTGGGGCCAACGTCCTGACTTTC
TRBJ1-1	TRBV30	NA	NA	CAWNPGLMNTEAFF	TGTGCCTGGAACCCGGGTTTAATGAACACTGAAGCTTTCTTT
TRBJ2-3	TRBV2	TRBD2	NA	CASSRSGLAGGLDTQYF	TGTGCCAGCAGTAGATCGGGACTAGCGGGGGGGCTAGATACGCAGTATTTT